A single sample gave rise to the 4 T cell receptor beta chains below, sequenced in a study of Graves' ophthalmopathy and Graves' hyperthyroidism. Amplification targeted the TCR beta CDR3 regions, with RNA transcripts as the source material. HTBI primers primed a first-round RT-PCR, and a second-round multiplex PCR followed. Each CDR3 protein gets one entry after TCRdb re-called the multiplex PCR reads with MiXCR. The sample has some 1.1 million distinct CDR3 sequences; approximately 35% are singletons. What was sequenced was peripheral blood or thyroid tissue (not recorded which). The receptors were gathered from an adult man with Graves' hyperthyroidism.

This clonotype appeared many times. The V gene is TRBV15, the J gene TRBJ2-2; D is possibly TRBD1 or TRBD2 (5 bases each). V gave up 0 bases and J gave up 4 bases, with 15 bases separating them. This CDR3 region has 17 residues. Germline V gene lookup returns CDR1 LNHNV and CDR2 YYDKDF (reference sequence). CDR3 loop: CATSRDQLRDPTGELFF. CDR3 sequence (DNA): TGTGCCACCAGCAGAGATCAGTTACGGGACCCCACCGGGGAGCTGTTTTTT.

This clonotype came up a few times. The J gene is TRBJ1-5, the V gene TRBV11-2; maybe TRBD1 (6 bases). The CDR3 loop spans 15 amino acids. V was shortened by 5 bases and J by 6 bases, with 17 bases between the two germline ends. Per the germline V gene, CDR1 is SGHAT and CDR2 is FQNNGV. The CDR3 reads CASSQGSDSRQPQHF. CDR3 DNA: TGTGCCAGCAGCCAGGGGTCGGACAGCCGTCAGCCCCAGCATTTT.

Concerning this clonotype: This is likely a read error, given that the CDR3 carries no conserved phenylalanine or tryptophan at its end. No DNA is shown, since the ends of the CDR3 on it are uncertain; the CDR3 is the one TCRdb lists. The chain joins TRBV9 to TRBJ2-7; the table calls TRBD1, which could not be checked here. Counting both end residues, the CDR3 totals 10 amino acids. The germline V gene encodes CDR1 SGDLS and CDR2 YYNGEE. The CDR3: CASSVDGANT.

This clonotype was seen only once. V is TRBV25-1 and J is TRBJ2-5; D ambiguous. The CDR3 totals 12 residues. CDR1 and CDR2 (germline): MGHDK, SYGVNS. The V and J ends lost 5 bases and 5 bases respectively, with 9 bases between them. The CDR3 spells CASSRVDETQYF. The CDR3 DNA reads TGTGCCAGCAGTAGGGTTGACGAGACCCAGTACTTC.